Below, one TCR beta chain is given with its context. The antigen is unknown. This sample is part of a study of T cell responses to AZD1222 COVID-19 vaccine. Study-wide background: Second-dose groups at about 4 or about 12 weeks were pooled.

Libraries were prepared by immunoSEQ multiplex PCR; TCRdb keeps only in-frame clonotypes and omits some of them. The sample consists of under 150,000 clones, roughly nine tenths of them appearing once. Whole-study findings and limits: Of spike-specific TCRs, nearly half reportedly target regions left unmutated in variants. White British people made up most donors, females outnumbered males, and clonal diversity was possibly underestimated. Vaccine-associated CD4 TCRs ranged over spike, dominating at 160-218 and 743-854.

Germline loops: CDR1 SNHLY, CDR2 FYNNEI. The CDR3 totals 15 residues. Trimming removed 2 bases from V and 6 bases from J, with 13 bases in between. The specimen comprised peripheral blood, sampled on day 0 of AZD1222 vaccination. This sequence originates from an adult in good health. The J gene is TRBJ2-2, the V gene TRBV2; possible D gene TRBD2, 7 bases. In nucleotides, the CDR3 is TGTGCCAGCAGTGAATCGGGGGGCTGGGCCGGGGAGCTGTTTTTT. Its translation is CASSESGGWAGELFF.